One T cell receptor (beta chain) is described in this entry. Original data processing: Estimates of nucleated cell counts were drawn from the amplification of reference gene primers. Repertoires were generated with immunoSEQ multiplex PCR, while TCRdb's copy carries only in-frame clones and drops some. The V and J calls and the clone size are those of that table, but D and trimming were determined from the DNA. Found here are 45,000 to 60,000 clones, 86% of them singletons; the top ten hold roughly 10%. This record comes from a study of blood T cell repertoires in COVID-19. Study overall: Italy, Spain and the United States were the sources of the convalescent and acute COVID-19 samples. From T cells, B-cell-depleted T cells, or PBMCs came the material, which was cDNA or gDNA.

The specimen was peripheral blood. The sequence was collected from a man between 65 and 85 years old with active COVID-19.

CDR3 sequence: CASSRQEDYGYTF. Written as DNA, the CDR3 is TGTGCCAGCAGTCGCCAGGAGGACTATGGCTACACCTTC. V usage is TRBV2 and J usage is TRBJ1-2; D uncertain. V gave up 5 bases and J gave up 3 bases, with 10 bases separating them. The CDR3 contains 13 residues. The germline CDR1 and CDR2 sequences are SNHLY and FYNNEI.